Each of the 28 T cell receptor beta chains below was sequenced from the same sample in a study of blood T cell repertoires in COVID-19. TCRdb's copy holds only in-frame clones and misses some; the assay was immunoSEQ multiplex PCR. The table includes more than 300,000 clones, 90% detected once. Sequencing was performed on peripheral blood. These receptors all come from a woman aged 40 to 55 with COVID-19, enrolled during active disease.

This clone came up a few times. This chain connects TRBV27 to TRBJ1-2; TRBD1 is a possible D gene (5 bases). The CDR3 has 15 amino acids. The V gene's germline CDR1 is MNHEY and CDR2 SMNVEV (reference sequence). The V gene lost 2 bases and the J gene lost 4 bases, with 14 bases spanning the gap. The CDR3: CASSLAPGHSYGYTF. The CDR3 region has the DNA TGTGCCAGCAGTTTAGCCCCTGGACACTCCTATGGCTACACCTTC.

The count of this clone is one. The CDR3 DNA reads as TGTGCCAGCAGCTTGTGGGACAGGGGGCGCCTAACCCTCGAGCAGTACTTC. Translation: CASSLWDRGRLTLEQYF. The chain links TRBV5-6 to TRBJ2-7; 12 nucleotides line up with TRBD1. V gave up 1 base and J gave up 6 bases; unmatched junction bases: 11. CDR1 and CDR2 from the germline V gene are SGHDT and YYEEEE. This CDR3 region has 17 residues. Together with reference TRBV5-6 and TRBJ2-7, the CDR3 gives the full variable domain: DAGVTQSPTHLIKTRGQQVTLRCSPKSGHDTVSWYQQALGQGPQFIFQYYEEEERQRGNFPDRFSGHQFPNYSSELNVNALLLGDSALYLCASSLWDRGRLTLEQYFGPGTRLTVT.

The chain employs TRBV19 and TRBJ1-1, with 10 bases fitting TRBD1. Trimming at V came to 8 bases and at J to 0 bases, leaving 9 bases not matched to a gene. Looked up from germline, CDR1 is LNHDA and CDR2 is SQIVND (reference sequence). This CDR3 has 16 amino acids. DNA for the CDR3: TGTGCCAGTTCCGGGACAGGGGTCCCCATGAACACTGAAGCTTTCTTT. It codes for CASSGTGVPMNTEAFF.

The chain combines TRBV7-3 with TRBJ1-6; D is unclear. Germline V lookup: CDR1 SGHTA, CDR2 FQGTGA. The CDR3 runs 17 residues. V shed 5 bases and J shed 0 bases, with 14 bases lying between them. CDR3 amino acids: CASSRPSGSSYNSPLHF. The CDR3 DNA is TGTGCCAGCAGCCGACCCTCCGGGAGCTCCTATAATTCACCCCTCCACTTT.

This clone turned up a few times. The CDR3 region is CASSLLAPPEAFF. The CDR3 coding sequence is TGTGCCAGCAGTTTATTGGCTCCCCCTGAAGCTTTCTTT. This sequence joins TRBV28 and TRBJ1-1; D not certain. V was cut by 1 base and J by 6 bases, with 9 bases left in between. Germline-derived CDR1 and CDR2 are MDHEN and SYDVKM. CDR3 length equals 13 residues.

CDR3 coding DNA: TGTGCCAGCAGTTTTTGGGAGGCAGGGGGCTCCGGGCAGCCCCAGCATTTT. Translating gives CASSFWEAGGSGQPQHF. This chain links TRBV28 with TRBJ1-5; 8 nucleotides line up with TRBD1. This CDR3 has 17 amino acids. The V gene end was trimmed by 3 bases and the J gene end by 7 bases; junction bases not matched to a gene: 14. Germline CDR1 reads MDHEN; CDR2 reads SYDVKM.

The chain couples TRBV6-1 to TRBJ1-1, with a weak D call TRBD1 (5 bases). V lost 1 base and J 4 bases, leaving 13 bases between the germline ends. This CDR3 is 15 amino acids long. Germline V gives CDR1 MNHNS, CDR2 SASEGT. CDR3 in amino acids: CASSEVMGPVTEAFF. For the CDR3, the DNA is TGTGCCAGCAGTGAAGTAATGGGGCCCGTCACTGAAGCTTTCTTT.

This chain joins TRBV5-1 and TRBJ2-7; tentatively, D is TRBD2 (6 bases). Germline CDR1 SGHRS, CDR2 YFSETQ. CDR3 length equals 16 residues. V lost 7 bases and J 3 bases, leaving 23 bases between the germline ends. CDR3 nucleotide sequence: TGCGCCAGCCACGGAGTAGGGGAGGAGGGTTTCTACGAGCAGTACTTC. It translates to CASHGVGEEGFYEQYF.

V is TRBV25-1 and J is TRBJ1-1; TRBD1 might be the D (5 bases). The CDR3 has 14 residues. Germline assignment: CDR1 MGHDK and CDR2 SYGVNS. The V and J ends lost 8 bases and 1 base respectively, with 14 bases between them. CDR3 region: CASQPGHPNTEAFF. CDR3 in DNA: TGTGCCAGCCAACCAGGACACCCGAACACTGAAGCTTTCTTT.

The chain joins TRBV7-2 to TRBJ1-2; TRBD1 matches at 11 bases. Germline CDR1 reads SGHTA; CDR2 reads FQGNSA. The CDR3 has 15 amino acids. Losses at the gene ends were 5 bases for V and 4 bases for J; bases not matched to a gene: 6. The DNA of the CDR3 is TGTGCCAGCAGCCGGACAGGGGGCAGGGGCTATGGCTACACCTTC. Amino acid sequence: CASSRTGGRGYGYTF.

The V and J genes are TRBV7-2 and TRBJ2-7; 15 nucleotides align to TRBD2. This CDR3 region has 17 residues. The germline V gene has CDR1 SGHTA and CDR2 FQGNSA. V was pared by 5 bases and J by 2 bases, with 7 bases of the junction left unmatched. CDR3 protein: CASSRGLAGGTPYEQYF. The CDR3, as DNA: TGTGCCAGCAGCCGGGGACTAGCGGGGGGAACACCCTACGAGCAGTACTTC. The full variable domain, its missing parts supplied by reference TRBV7-2 and TRBJ2-7, is GAGVSQSPSNKVTEKGKDVELRCDPISGHTALYWYRQSLGQGLEFLIYFQGNSAPDKSGLPSDRFSAERTGGSVSTLTIQRTQQEDSAVYLCASSRGLAGGTPYEQYFGPGTRLTVT.

The chain has TRBV6-5 and TRBJ1-1; 9 bases map to TRBD1. Germline CDR1 MNHEY, CDR2 SVGAGI. Trimming at V came to 0 bases and at J to 11 bases, leaving 10 bases not matched to a gene. The CDR3 runs 15 residues. This CDR3 reads CASSYSRDRVIRAFF. CDR3 bases: TGTGCCAGCAGTTACTCCCGGGACAGGGTGATTCGGGCTTTCTTT.

The chain joins TRBV5-6 to TRBJ1-1, with no clear D. Germline-derived CDR1 and CDR2 are SGHDT and YYEEEE. The CDR3 runs to 13 residues. Trimming removed 0 bases from V and 4 bases from J, with 7 bases in between. The CDR3 DNA reads as TGTGCCAGCAGCTTGGACAGCTTCACTGAAGCTTTCTTT. Protein sequence: CASSLDSFTEAFF.

The J gene is TRBJ1-1, the V gene TRBV6-4, with 7 positions matching TRBD1. Germline trimming cut 6 bases from V and 2 bases from J; bases unmatched to any gene: 6. Germline V gene sequence: CDR1 MRHNA, CDR2 SNTAGT. The CDR3 runs to 14 residues. CDR3 DNA: TGTGCCAGCAGGGATACAGGGGATAACACTGAAGCTTTCTTT. Its protein product is CASRDTGDNTEAFF.

Points on this clone: The same CDR3 is also encoded by other DNA sequences in this sample. The V call is TRBV19, the J call TRBJ1-5, with a possible D match to TRBD1 (6 bases). This CDR3 contains 15 residues. The germline V gene encodes CDR1 LNHDA and CDR2 SQIVND (reference sequence). The V gene lost 9 bases and the J gene lost 3 bases, with 18 bases spanning the gap. In nucleotides, the CDR3 is TGTGCCAGCGATCCCACACAGGGAGACAATCAGCCCCAGCATTTT. Protein product: CASDPTQGDNQPQHF.

This rearrangement joins TRBV6-2 or TRBV6-3 to TRBJ2-5; the match to TRBD2 covers 11 bases. The germline gives CDR1 MNHEY, CDR2 SVGEGT. With V trimmed by 6 bases and J by 4 bases, 19 bases remained unmatched. This CDR3 is 19 amino acids long. The CDR3 spells CASSSPRSSGGPRGETQYF. The CDR3 nucleotides read TGTGCCAGCAGCTCCCCCCGTTCTAGCGGGGGGCCGCGGGGAGAGACCCAGTACTTC.

This clone has a single count. The rearrangement links TRBV5-1 to TRBJ2-7, with a weak D call TRBD1 (6 bases). Trimming shortened V by 0 bases and J by 4 bases, and 11 bases separated the two germline ends. Germline V gene lookup returns CDR1 SGHRS and CDR2 YFSETQ. The CDR3 extends over 14 amino acids. Here the CDR3 DNA reads TGCGCCAGCAGCTTGGGGCAGGGGATTTACGAGCAGTACTTC. Translating it yields CASSLGQGIYEQYF.

The chain recombines TRBV15 with TRBJ1-1; TRBD1 matches at 11 bases. The CDR3 is made up of 17 amino acids. Looked up from germline, CDR1 is LNHNV and CDR2 is YYDKDF (reference sequence). The trim removed 0 bases at V and 1 base at J, leaving 4 bases unmatched. CDR3 sequence: CATSREGTGGWNTEAFF. CDR3 sequence (DNA): TGTGCCACCAGCAGAGAAGGGACAGGGGGATGGAACACTGAAGCTTTCTTT.

This chain connects TRBV6-5 to TRBJ2-1; D might be TRBD2 (6 bases). The CDR3 has 13 amino acids. The germline V gene encodes CDR1 MNHEY and CDR2 SVGAGI. CDR3 loop: CAAGQGNPMEQFF. The CDR3 bases are TGTGCGGCGGGGCAGGGTAACCCTATGGAGCAGTTCTTC.

This rearrangement joins TRBV13 to TRBJ1-2; D not resolved. Between the trimmed V and J ends, which lost 0 bases and 4 bases, there was a span of 15 bases. The CDR3 is 16 residues long. Germline loops: CDR1 PRHDT, CDR2 FYEKMQ (reference sequence). The CDR3 loop reads CASSLGPGMSSYGYTF. The CDR3 bases are TGTGCCAGCAGCTTAGGCCCGGGGATGTCTAGCTATGGCTACACCTTC. The entire variable domain, with the rest obtained from reference TRBV13 and TRBJ1-2, is as follows: AAGVIQSPRHLIKEKRETATLKCYPIPRHDTVYWYQQGPGQDPQFLISFYEKMQSDKGSIPDRFSAQQFSDYHSELNMSSLELGDSALYFCASSLGPGMSSYGYTFGSGTRLTVV.

The rearrangement uses TRBV7-2 and TRBJ1-1; D remains unclear. Germline CDR1 and CDR2: SGHTA and FQGNSA. This CDR3 comprises 13 residues. The ends were cut back, 3 bases at V and 6 bases at J, with 11 bases in the middle. Written as DNA, the CDR3 is TGTGCCAGCAGCTTCAGAGGTCCCCCTGAAGCTTTCTTT. Its protein is CASSFRGPPEAFF.

This chain joins TRBV7-2 and TRBJ1-1; tentative D call: TRBD1 (6 bases). V dropped 6 bases and J dropped 0 bases, with 11 bases sitting between them. The CDR3 consists of 14 residues. CDR1 and CDR2 from the germline V gene are SGHTA and FQGNSA. CDR3 loop: CASRNREMNTEAFF. The CDR3 region has the DNA TGTGCCAGCAGGAACAGGGAGATGAACACTGAAGCTTTCTTT.

The rearrangement joins TRBV6-1 to TRBJ1-1; 9 bases line up with TRBD1. J was trimmed by 4 bases and V by 2 bases; bases with no gene match: 5. The CDR3 has 15 residues. Germline V gene sequence: CDR1 MNHNS, CDR2 SASEGT. CDR3 bases: TGTGCCAGCAGTGAACCAGGACAGGGGTTCACTGAAGCTTTCTTT. Translation gives CASSEPGQGFTEAFF.

In this sample, this clone turned up once. This rearrangement joins TRBV20-1 to TRBJ2-7; maybe TRBD2 (6 bases). Trimming took off 7 bases at V and 5 bases at J, with 12 bases between the two ends. The germline CDR1 and CDR2 sequences are DFQATT and SNEGSKA (reference sequence). The CDR3 is made up of 11 amino acids. This CDR3 is CSVRSGDEQYF. CDR3 DNA: TGCAGTGTTCGTAGCGGAGACGAGCAGTACTTC.

This clone was observed a single time. This chain connects TRBV28 to TRBJ2-7; D perhaps matches TRBD2 (6 bases). This CDR3 contains 13 residues. Trimming pared 4 bases from V and 5 bases from J, leaving 12 bases between. Germline CDR1 reads MDHEN; CDR2 reads SYDVKM. The CDR3 DNA reads as TGTGCCAGCAGTTATCGGACTATTCACGAGCAGTACTTC. This codes for CASSYRTIHEQYF.

This chain links TRBV28 with TRBJ1-2; the D gene is possibly TRBD1 (5 bases). This CDR3 is built from 14 residues. The V end was cut by 4 bases, the J end by 4 bases, with 13 bases between. CDR1 MDHEN and CDR2 SYDVKM come from the germline V gene. In DNA form, the CDR3 reads TGTGCCAGCAGTTCCGATGGGGGGTTCTATGGCTACACCTTC. Its translation: CASSSDGGFYGYTF.

V is TRBV27 and J is TRBJ1-1; no clear D. This CDR3 spans 14 amino acids. Per the germline V gene, CDR1 is MNHEY and CDR2 is SMNVEV (reference sequence). Deletions cut 5 bases from V and 0 bases from J, with 10 bases between. CDR3 residues: CASSPTRLNTEAFF. For the CDR3, the DNA is TGTGCCAGCAGTCCCACCCGGTTGAACACTGAAGCTTTCTTT.

This chain connects TRBV24-1 to TRBJ1-5, with a weak D call TRBD1 (5 bases). The V and J ends lost 5 bases and 5 bases respectively, with 12 bases between them. This CDR3 contains 14 residues. The germline CDR1 and CDR2 sequences are KGHDR and SFDVKD. The CDR3 loop reads CATSAAGLDQPQHF. The CDR3 nucleotides are TGTGCCACCAGTGCGGCAGGGTTGGATCAGCCCCAGCATTTT.